This is a list of T cell receptor beta chains from one sample in a study of T cell repertoires in cytomegalovirus infection. In TCRdb, the reads were re-called with MiXCR into one record per CDR3 protein. This sample has about 570,000 distinct CDR3 sequences, with roughly 43% found just once. The antigens for these receptors are not known. Sequences were derived from cultured PBMCs, sampled from culture after CMV antigen stimulation. The receptors derive from a human donor in good health (CMV status not recorded). Some clones in this sample may be carry-over from other donors' samples. Both conserved end residues are part of each CDR3. The D gene is left open where the match is weak. The listing skips clone size in some rows; elsewhere it reads once, few, many or a size class.

d_gene,j_gene,v_gene,abundance,CDR3nt,CDR3aa
NA,TRBJ2-7,TRBV7-2,NA,TGTGCCAGCAGCGAGGGGACCGATCCTTGGTCGTACTTC,CASSEGTDPWSYF
NA,TRBJ2-1,TRBV4-1,few,TGCGCCAGCAGCCAGCCAGACAATGAGCAGTTCTTC,CASSQPDNEQFF
TRBD1,TRBJ1-1,TRBV7-6,few,TGTGCCAGCAGTTTGAGACAGGGGTTGGACACTGAAGCTTTCTTT,CASSLRQGLDTEAFF
TRBD2,TRBJ2-5,TRBV4-1,NA,TGCGCCAGCAGCCAACTTAGCGGGAGGGAAGAGACCCAGTACTTC,CASSQLSGREETQYF
NA,TRBJ1-4,TRBV7-9,NA,TGTGCCAGCAGCCTGGTGGGGGCTAAGGAAAAACTGTTTTTT,CASSLVGAKEKLFF
NA,TRBJ2-2,TRBV7-6,few,TGTGCCAGCAGCTTGGGGACTTCGAACACCGGGGAGCTGTTTTTT,CASSLGTSNTGELFF
TRBD1,TRBJ2-1,TRBV19,NA,TGTGCCAGTAGCAGGACAGGGGGCTTCTACAATGAGCAGTTCTTC,CASSRTGGFYNEQFF
NA,TRBJ2-5,TRBV12-3/TRBV12-4,NA,TGTGCCAGCAGTCCCCCCCTCGGGACGGAGACCCAGTACTTC,CASSPPLGTETQYF
NA,TRBJ1-1,TRBV12-3/TRBV12-4,NA,TGTGCCAGCAGTTTGTTCGGGACCACTGAAGCTTTCTTT,CASSLFGTTEAFF
TRBD2,TRBJ2-3,TRBV7-8,many,TGTGCCAGCAGCTTATCCTATAGCGGGAGGGCAGATACGCAGTATTTT,CASSLSYSGRADTQYF
NA,TRBJ1-5,TRBV12-3/TRBV12-4,NA,TGTGCCAGCAGTTTACCCAGGGTTCGGGGACAGCCCCAGCATTTT,CASSLPRVRGQPQHF
NA,TRBJ2-3,TRBV25-1,few,TGTGCCAGCAGTGTCGATTTCGGGATGGGTGAAGGTACGCAGTATTTT,CASSVDFGMGEGTQYF
TRBD1,TRBJ1-5,TRBV6-2/TRBV6-3,NA,TGTGCCAGCACTTCCCCGGGACAGATGCTCTATCAGCCCCAGCATTTT,CASTSPGQMLYQPQHF
NA,TRBJ1-2,TRBV6-1,NA,TGTGCCAGCAGAGGACCAGAAGGGGGCTACACCTTC,CASRGPEGGYTF
TRBD2,TRBJ2-7,TRBV11-2,NA,TGTGCCAGCAGCCCTGGGACTAGCGGGAGGGCCTACGAGCAGTACTTC,CASSPGTSGRAYEQYF
NA,TRBJ1-2,TRBV12-3/TRBV12-4,NA,TGTGCCAGCAGCTTAAAAACTGGCTACACCTTC,CASSLKTGYTF
NA,TRBJ2-2,TRBV4-3,many,TGCGCCAGCAGCCAAGATATAGGGGACGGCGGGGAGCTGTTTTTT,CASSQDIGDGGELFF
NA,TRBJ2-5,TRBV7-2,NA,TGTGCCAGCAGCTCAAATTTGGGGGGTATCGGGGGAGAGACCCAGTACTTC,CASSSNLGGIGGETQYF
NA,TRBJ1-3,TRBV7-9,few,TGTGCCAGCAGCTTAGGTTGGGGAGGAACTGGAAACACCATATATTTT,CASSLGWGGTGNTIYF
NA,TRBJ2-3,TRBV11-2,few,TGTGCCAGCAGCTCTTCATCGTGGCTGCACACAGATACGCAGTATTTT,CASSSSSWLHTDTQYF
NA,TRBJ2-1,TRBV6-5,once,TGTGCCAGCAGTTACTCAGCAGCGATCTACAATGAGCAGTTCTTC,CASSYSAAIYNEQFF
NA,TRBJ1-3,TRBV6-1,few,TGTGCCAGCAGGTCAAACCGGGGAAACACCATATATTTT,CASRSNRGNTIYF
NA,TRBJ1-4,TRBV19,few,TGTGCCAGTAGTTCCAGGGCCTCGGAAAAACTGTTTTTT,CASSSRASEKLFF
TRBD2,TRBJ2-1,TRBV6-6,NA,TGTGCCAGCAGTTACTCGGGGGAGGGATACAATGAGCAGTTCTTC,CASSYSGEGYNEQFF
TRBD2,TRBJ2-3,TRBV7-8,many,TGTGCCAGCAGGCTGCCGGGACTAGCGGGAGTTGGAGATACGCAGTATTTT,CASRLPGLAGVGDTQYF
NA,TRBJ2-5,TRBV28,few,TGTGCCAGCATTGGGGGGACAGCCCAGGAGACCCAGTACTTC,CASIGGTAQETQYF
NA,TRBJ1-5,TRBV7-2,many,TGTGCCAGCAGCCTCCGGGGGGGCTATAGCAATCAGCCCCAGCATTTT,CASSLRGGYSNQPQHF
NA,TRBJ2-7,TRBV6-5,NA,TGTGCCAGCAGTTTCGGGAACAACATCTACGAGCAGTACTTC,CASSFGNNIYEQYF
NA,TRBJ2-3,TRBV7-2,NA,TGTGCCCTTCCCTCCGGGCCGGGACATAATACGCAGTATTTT,CALPSGPGHNTQYF
NA,TRBJ2-5,TRBV12-3/TRBV12-4,NA,TGTGCCAGCAGGGACCTCTCGGGGGTAACCCAGTACTTC,CASRDLSGVTQYF
NA,TRBJ2-3,TRBV15,few,TGTGCCACCAGCAGAGATCGAACTGATACGCAGTATTTT,CATSRDRTDTQYF
NA,TRBJ1-2,TRBV10-3,NA,TGTGCCATCAGTGACATTGTCAGGGCCTATGGCTACACCTTC,CAISDIVRAYGYTF
TRBD2,TRBJ2-5,TRBV7-4,NA,TGTGCCAGCAGCCAGAGCGGGGGGAAGACCCAGTACTTC,CASSQSGGKTQYF
TRBD1,TRBJ1-2,TRBV19,NA,TGTGCCAGCTCTGGACAGGCTAGCTATGGCTACACCTTC,CASSGQASYGYTF
TRBD1,TRBJ2-5,TRBV7-2,few,TGTGCCAGCAGCTTATTTTGGGACAGGGTGGGCGAGACCCAGTACTTC,CASSLFWDRVGETQYF
NA,TRBJ2-7,TRBV7-9,few,TGTGCCAGCAGCTTAGCGCTCGTCCAGCTAAGGTCATACGAGCAGTACTTC,CASSLALVQLRSYEQYF
TRBD2,TRBJ2-5,TRBV10-3,NA,TGTGCCACTGGGACTAGCGGTAATAGGGAGACCCAGTACTTC,CATGTSGNRETQYF
NA,TRBJ2-1,TRBV7-2,many,TGTGCCAGCAGCATGACCGGGACGTTCAATGAGCAGTTCTTC,CASSMTGTFNEQFF
NA,TRBJ1-4,TRBV5-6,few,TGTGCCAGCAGCTTGGCCTCTTCTTGGGGGAGCAATGAAAAACTGTTTTTT,CASSLASSWGSNEKLFF
TRBD2,TRBJ2-3,TRBV29-1,NA,TGCAGCGTTGTAGCGGGTTACACAGATACGCAGTATTTT,CSVVAGYTDTQYF
NA,TRBJ1-1,TRBV7-2,NA,TGTGCCAGCAGCCCCCGGGCAGCCCCTCTCTTAAACACTGAAGCTTTCTTT,CASSPRAAPLLNTEAFF
NA,TRBJ2-7,TRBV11-3,few,TGTGCCAGCAGCCGTGGCCAGGGGATGGGAGAGCAGTACTTC,CASSRGQGMGEQYF
NA,TRBJ1-2,TRBV29-1,NA,TGCAGCGTTGAAGGGGAGCGGACGGGAGGTCTTGGCTACACCTTC,CSVEGERTGGLGYTF
NA,TRBJ2-5,TRBV4-2,once,TGTGCCAGCAGCCAACTGGGACGGGGCAGGGAGGAGACCCAGTACTTC,CASSQLGRGREETQYF
TRBD1,TRBJ1-1,TRBV7-2,few,TGTGCCAGCAGCCCAACAGGGGGCGCTTACACTGAAGCTTTCTTT,CASSPTGGAYTEAFF
TRBD2,TRBJ2-1,TRBV12-3/TRBV12-4,NA,TGTGCCAGCACCTTTAGCGGGAGATACAATGAGCAGTTCTTC,CASTFSGRYNEQFF
NA,TRBJ1-2,TRBV6-1,NA,TGTGCCAGCAGCCTGTTCGTAGGCTATGGCTACACCTTC,CASSLFVGYGYTF
NA,TRBJ2-7,TRBV27,many,TGTGCCAGCAGTTTATCTTGGACGTCTAGCTACGAGCAGTACTTC,CASSLSWTSSYEQYF
TRBD1,TRBJ1-1,TRBV5-4,NA,TGTGCCAGCAGCACCGGGACAGGGCACATGAACACTGAAGCTTTCTTT,CASSTGTGHMNTEAFF
NA,TRBJ1-6,TRBV7-2,many,TGTGCCAGCAACCTGGGGGGTTCACCCCTCCACTTT,CASNLGGSPLHF
TRBD1,TRBJ2-2,TRBV11-2,NA,TGTGCCAGCAGCGCCTGGGGACAGACCGGGGAGCTGTTTTTT,CASSAWGQTGELFF